This TCR beta chain stems from a study of blood T cells in healthy people across ages. Whole-study findings and limits: TCR beta diversity correlated strongly with naive T cell percentage.

The CDR3 length is 17 residues. Germline values: CDR1 MNHEY, CDR2 SMNVEV (reference sequence). Losses at the gene ends were 5 bases for V and 4 bases for J; bases not matched to a gene: 10. This clonotype occurred a few times. What it recognizes is unknown. A second PCR of roughly 7 to 11 cycles used a sample-barcoded 5' primer and a J-beta primer mix. Tags on each cDNA molecule came from a template-switch adaptor with 12 random nucleotides. CDR3-containing paired-end reads numbered at least 3 million in each sample. TCRdb re-derived calls from the 5' RACE reads in MiXCR, one entry per CDR3 protein. The data show 1.6 million or so distinct CDR3 sequences, with about 32% seen just once and 11% held by the top ten. Each donor's blood draw was roughly 10 milliliters of peripheral blood.

This sequence joins TRBV27 and TRBJ1-6; 8 bases are a match to TRBD1. The specimen was blood. The receptor was isolated from a woman in her thirties in good health. The CDR3 spells CASSLGRTGTYNSPLHF. CDR3 sequence (DNA): TGTGCCAGCAGTCTAGGTCGGACAGGGACGTATAATTCACCCCTCCACTTT.